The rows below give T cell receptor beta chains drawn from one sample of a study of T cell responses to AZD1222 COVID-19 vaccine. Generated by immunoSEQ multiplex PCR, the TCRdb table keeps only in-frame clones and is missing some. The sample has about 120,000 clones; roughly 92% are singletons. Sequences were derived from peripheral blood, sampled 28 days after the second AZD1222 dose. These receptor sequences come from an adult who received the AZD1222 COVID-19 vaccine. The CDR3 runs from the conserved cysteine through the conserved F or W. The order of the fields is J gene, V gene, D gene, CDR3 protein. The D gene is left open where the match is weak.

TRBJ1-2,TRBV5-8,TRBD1,CASSFGTGEYGYTF
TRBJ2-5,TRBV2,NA,CASSEMGEWETQYF
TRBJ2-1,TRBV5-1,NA,CASLGSPGSYNEQFF
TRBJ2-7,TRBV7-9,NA,CASSETTYEQYF
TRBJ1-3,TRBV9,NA,CASSPTTAGNTIYF
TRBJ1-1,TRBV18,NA,CASSPTTVMNTEAFF
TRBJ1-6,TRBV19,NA,CASSADGSSYNSPLHF
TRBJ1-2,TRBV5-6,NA,CASSLQETWYGYTF
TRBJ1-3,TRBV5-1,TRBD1,CASSIAGTGERNTIYF
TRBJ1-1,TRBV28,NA,CASTQGNTEAFF
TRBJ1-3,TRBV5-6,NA,CASSLQGRTGNTIYF
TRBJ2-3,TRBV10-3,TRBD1,CAISGDRFPTDTQYF
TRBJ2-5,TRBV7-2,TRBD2,CASSSQGLAGWETQYF
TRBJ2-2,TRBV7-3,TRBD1,CASSLNPGQGTGELFF
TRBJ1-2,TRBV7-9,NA,CASSFTAGQGYTF
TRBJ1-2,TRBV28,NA,CASWDGRLGNYGYTF
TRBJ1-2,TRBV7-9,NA,CASSSGVPYGYTF
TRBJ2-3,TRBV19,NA,CASSMDGSTDTQYF
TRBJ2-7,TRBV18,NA,CASSLIRDSRTVAYEQYF
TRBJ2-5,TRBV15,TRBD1,CATSYRGLPETQYF
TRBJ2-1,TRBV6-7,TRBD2,CASSYRPLAGVSYNEQFF
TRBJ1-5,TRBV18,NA,CASSPPGGGDQPQHF
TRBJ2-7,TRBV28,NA,CASRGDTGLIYEQYF
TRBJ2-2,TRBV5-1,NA,CASSLYVNPRPGELFF
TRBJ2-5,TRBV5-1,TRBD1,CASSFWTGEGPETQYF
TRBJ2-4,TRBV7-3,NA,CASSPGLPHGAKNIQYF
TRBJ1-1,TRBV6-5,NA,CASSYIRSKGDQAFF
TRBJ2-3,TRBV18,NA,CASSPTGGSDTQYF
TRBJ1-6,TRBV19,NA,CASSIRPGDNSPLHF
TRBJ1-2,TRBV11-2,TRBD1,CASSLGQGVVYGYTF
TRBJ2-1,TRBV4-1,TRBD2,CASSQERGLALSSYNEQFF
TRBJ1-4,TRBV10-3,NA,CAISESGFSNEKLFF
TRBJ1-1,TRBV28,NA,CASSFWGTNTEAFF
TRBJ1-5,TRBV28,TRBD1,CASLKGTGVFNQPQHF
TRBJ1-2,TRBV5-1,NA,CASSTTIGPDNYGYTF
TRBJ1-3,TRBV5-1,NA,CASSLYSGNTIYF
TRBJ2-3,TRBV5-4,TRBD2,CASSSPGLVTDTQYF
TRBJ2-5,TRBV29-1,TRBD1,CSVDPTDRAQETQYF
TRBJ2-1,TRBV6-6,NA,CASSYSPGDHEQFF
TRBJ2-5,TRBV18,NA,CASSPPNAGRQETQYF